A selection of T cell receptor beta chains follows, all from one sample in a study of blood T cell repertoires in COVID-19. Measured with immunoSEQ multiplex PCR; TCRdb has only the in-frame clones, and not every one. This table has 200,000 to 250,000 clones, about four fifths appearing once. The sequenced sample was peripheral blood. The origin of the receptors is a man aged 30-40 years who had recovered from COVID-19. Each CDR3 is given with its conserved first and last residue. Fields, in order: V gene, D gene, J gene, clone size, CDR3 DNA, CDR3 protein. The D gene is left open where the match is weak. Rows give clone size only sometimes, using once, few, many, or a class for an expanded clone.

TRBV18	NA	TRBJ2-2	NA	TGTGCCAGCTCACCACCGAGAGGACAGATGAACACCGGGGAGCTGTTTTTT	CASSPPRGQMNTGELFF
TRBV5-1	TRBD1	TRBJ1-2	NA	TGCGCCAGCAGCGGGGACAGGGATAACCTCCTATCGGCTGGCTACACCTTC	CASSGDRDNLLSAGYTF
TRBV19	NA	TRBJ1-6	NA	TGTGCCAGTAGTTCAGAGGGGACACCGTATAATTCACCCCTCCACTTT	CASSSEGTPYNSPLHF
TRBV7-9	NA	TRBJ1-2	few	TGTGCCAGCAGCTTAGACCTCGACAGTTCTGGCTACACCTTC	CASSLDLDSSGYTF
TRBV6-4	TRBD2	TRBJ2-3	NA	TGTGCCAGCAGTGACGGGGAGCGGGGATCAGATACGCAGTATTTT	CASSDGERGSDTQYF
TRBV27	TRBD1	TRBJ2-2	few	TGTGCCAGCAGTAAAGACAGGGGGAACACCGGGGAGCTGTTTTTT	CASSKDRGNTGELFF
TRBV4-1	NA	TRBJ2-6	once	TGCGCCAGCAGCCGCCTCGGGGGCTCTGGGGCCAACGTCCTGACTTTC	CASSRLGGSGANVLTF
TRBV9	TRBD1	TRBJ2-4	NA	TGTGCCAGCAGCCCTTTAGGACAGGGCACGGACATTCAGTACTTC	CASSPLGQGTDIQYF
TRBV6-2/TRBV6-3	NA	TRBJ1-1	NA	TGTGCCAGCAGCCCCGGGGGACCGAACACTGAAGCTTTCTTT	CASSPGGPNTEAFF
TRBV28	TRBD1	TRBJ1-2	few	TGTGCCAGCAGCCGACAGGGTACATTCTATGGCTACACCTTC	CASSRQGTFYGYTF
TRBV6-1	NA	TRBJ1-2	NA	TGTGCCAGCAGTGAGGAACAGGCTAACTATGGCTACACCTTC	CASSEEQANYGYTF
TRBV6-5	TRBD1	TRBJ1-6	once	TGTGCCGGCAGCCCCGGGACAGGGTGGCTCTCACCCCTCCACTTT	CAGSPGTGWLSPLHF
TRBV5-1	TRBD2	TRBJ2-5	once	TGCGCCAGCAGCTTGGTGGCGGGGGTGCTTCAAGAGACCCAGTACTTC	CASSLVAGVLQETQYF
TRBV19	NA	TRBJ1-3	NA	TGTGCCAGTAGTATATCCAGGTCTGGAAACACCATATATTTT	CASSISRSGNTIYF
TRBV13	NA	TRBJ1-3	NA	TGTGCCAGCAGCTTCCGGCAGGTCCCTCTCTCTGGAAACACCATATATTTT	CASSFRQVPLSGNTIYF
TRBV11-3	TRBD1	TRBJ2-5	NA	TGTGCCACCCGGCGGGACAGGGGTAAAGAGACCCAGTACTTC	CATRRDRGKETQYF
TRBV10-2	NA	TRBJ1-5	NA	TGCGCCAGCAGGGAGGTCTTTAGCAATCAGCCCCAGCATTTT	CASREVFSNQPQHF
TRBV28	NA	TRBJ1-5	NA	TGTGCCAGCAGTTTACAGGGAATCCATCAGCCCCAGCATTTT	CASSLQGIHQPQHF
TRBV19	NA	TRBJ2-3	NA	TGTGCCAGTAGTAACGGGGGGCCCGTAGATACGCAGTATTTT	CASSNGGPVDTQYF
TRBV27	TRBD1	TRBJ2-5	NA	TGTGCCAGCAAAACGCAGGGGGCATCAGAGACCCAGTACTTC	CASKTQGASETQYF
TRBV6-5	NA	TRBJ2-2	NA	TGTGCCAGCAGCTTTAATGCCGGGGAGCTGTTTTTT	CASSFNAGELFF
TRBV28	NA	TRBJ1-2	NA	TGTGCCAGCGCGGCCAACTATGGCTACACCTTC	CASAANYGYTF
TRBV2	NA	TRBJ2-2	few	TGTGCCAGCAGCCTGGGGGGTTGGGCCGGGGAGCTGTTTTTT	CASSLGGWAGELFF
TRBV27	NA	TRBJ2-5	NA	TGTGCCAGCAGTTTAGGGACTCTCCGCGAGACCCAGTACTTC	CASSLGTLRETQYF
TRBV5-6	TRBD2	TRBJ2-1	NA	TGTGCCAGCAGCTTTACCGGGACTAGCGGGGTGAATGAGCAGTTCTTC	CASSFTGTSGVNEQFF
TRBV19	NA	TRBJ2-3	NA	TGTGCCAGTAGTATCCGGGGTCCCACAGATACGCAGTATTTT	CASSIRGPTDTQYF
TRBV6-5	NA	TRBJ2-5	NA	TGTGCCAGCAGTTTTCAACTCGGGGAGACCCAGTACTTC	CASSFQLGETQYF
TRBV7-6	TRBD1	TRBJ2-5	NA	TGTGCCAGCAGCCCGACAGGGACCCAAGAGACCCAGTACTTC	CASSPTGTQETQYF
TRBV25-1	TRBD2	TRBJ2-3	NA	TGTGCCAGCAGTGAAGTCCTAGCGGGGGTAGATACGCAGTATTTT	CASSEVLAGVDTQYF
TRBV19	NA	TRBJ2-7	NA	TGTGCCAGTAGTTTTAGCGGCCTTAGCTCCTACGAGCAGTACTTC	CASSFSGLSSYEQYF
TRBV27	NA	TRBJ2-5	NA	TGTGCCAGCAGTGATAGAGTGAAAGAGACCCAGTACTTC	CASSDRVKETQYF
TRBV3-1/TRBV3-2	NA	TRBJ1-4	NA	TGTGCCAGCAGCCCCTATTCGGGATTTGAAAAACTGTTTTTT	CASSPYSGFEKLFF
TRBV13	NA	TRBJ1-3	NA	TGTGCCAGCAGCCGATCCGGGGTACTGACCATATATTTT	CASSRSGVLTIYF
TRBV5-4	TRBD2	TRBJ2-5	NA	TGTGCCAGCAGCTTGCGGGGGGGCCTGGAGACCCAGTACTTC	CASSLRGGLETQYF
TRBV10-2	NA	TRBJ2-6	NA	TGCGCCAGCAGTGATCTGGACAGTTACTCTGGGGCCAACGTCCTGACTTTC	CASSDLDSYSGANVLTF
TRBV3-1/TRBV3-2	NA	TRBJ1-6	few	TGTGCCAGCAGCCAAGATCAGGGCAGATTATCTTCACCCCTCCACTTT	CASSQDQGRLSSPLHF
TRBV28	TRBD1	TRBJ2-1	NA	TGTGCCAGCAGTTCCGGCGGACAGGACCGCTACAATGAGCAGTTCTTC	CASSSGGQDRYNEQFF
TRBV3-1/TRBV3-2	TRBD2	TRBJ2-2	NA	TGTGCCAGCAGCCAAGGAGGCGGGGGGACCGGGGAGCTGTTTTTT	CASSQGGGGTGELFF
TRBV5-1	NA	TRBJ1-1	NA	TGCGCCAGCAGCTTAGAAGGGGGCACTGAAGCTTTCTTT	CASSLEGGTEAFF
TRBV5-6	NA	TRBJ2-3	many	TGTGCCAGCAGCTTAAGGACAGCTCAAAGGGATACGCAGTATTTT	CASSLRTAQRDTQYF
TRBV6-5	TRBD2	TRBJ2-3	NA	TGTGCCAGCAGTCCACTAGCGGGGGAGGCAGATACGCAGTATTTT	CASSPLAGEADTQYF
TRBV5-1	TRBD1	TRBJ1-2	few	TGCGCCAGCAGCTTGTCAGGGGGCGGTGGCTACACCTTC	CASSLSGGGGYTF
TRBV19	NA	TRBJ2-3	NA	TGTGCCAGTAGTATCGGCGGGACCCCGTTGGGAGATACGCAGTATTTT	CASSIGGTPLGDTQYF
TRBV19	NA	TRBJ1-1	NA	TGTGCCAGTAGTATCCAGGGCCTAAGGAACACTGAAGCTTTCTTT	CASSIQGLRNTEAFF
TRBV10-3	TRBD1	TRBJ2-1	NA	TGTGCCATCAGGGGTGACAGGGGGGTGGGCAATGAGCAGTTCTTC	CAIRGDRGVGNEQFF